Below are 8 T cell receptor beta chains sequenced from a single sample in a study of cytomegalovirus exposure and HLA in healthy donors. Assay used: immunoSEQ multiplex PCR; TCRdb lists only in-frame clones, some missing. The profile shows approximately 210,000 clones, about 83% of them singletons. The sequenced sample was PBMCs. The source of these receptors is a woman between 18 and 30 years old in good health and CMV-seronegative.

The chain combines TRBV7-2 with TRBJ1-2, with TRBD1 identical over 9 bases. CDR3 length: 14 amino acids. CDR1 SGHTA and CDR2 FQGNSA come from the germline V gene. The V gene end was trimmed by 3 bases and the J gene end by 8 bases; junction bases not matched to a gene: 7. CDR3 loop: CASSLDRGWSGYTF. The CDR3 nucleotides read TGTGCCAGCAGCTTGGACAGGGGTTGGTCGGGCTACACCTTC.

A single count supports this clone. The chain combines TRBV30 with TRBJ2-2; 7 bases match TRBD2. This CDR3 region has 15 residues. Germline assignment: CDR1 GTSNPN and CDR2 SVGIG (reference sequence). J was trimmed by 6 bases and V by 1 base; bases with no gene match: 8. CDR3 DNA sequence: TGTGCCTGGAGTGGACTAGCTTGGTACTCCGGGGAGCTGTTTTTT. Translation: CAWSGLAWYSGELFF.

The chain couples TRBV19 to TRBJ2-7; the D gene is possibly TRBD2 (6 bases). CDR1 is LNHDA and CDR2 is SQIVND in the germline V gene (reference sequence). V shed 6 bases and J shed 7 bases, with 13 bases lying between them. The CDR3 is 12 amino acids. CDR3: CASRVIGGEQYF. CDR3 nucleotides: TGTGCCAGTAGGGTTATCGGGGGTGAGCAGTACTTC.

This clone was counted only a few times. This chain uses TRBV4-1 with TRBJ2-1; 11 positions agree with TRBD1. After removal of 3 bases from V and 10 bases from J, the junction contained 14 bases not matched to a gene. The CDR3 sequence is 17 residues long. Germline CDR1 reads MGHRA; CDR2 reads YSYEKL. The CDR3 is CASSHPLRDRGKQEQFF. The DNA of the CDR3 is TGCGCCAGCAGCCACCCCCTCCGGGACAGGGGGAAGCAAGAGCAGTTCTTC.

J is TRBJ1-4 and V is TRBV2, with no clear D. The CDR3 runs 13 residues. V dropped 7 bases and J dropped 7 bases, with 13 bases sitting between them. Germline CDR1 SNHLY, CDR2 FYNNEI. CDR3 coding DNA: TGTGCCAGCAATTTAGACACCCTTGAAAAACTGTTTTTT. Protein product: CASNLDTLEKLFF.

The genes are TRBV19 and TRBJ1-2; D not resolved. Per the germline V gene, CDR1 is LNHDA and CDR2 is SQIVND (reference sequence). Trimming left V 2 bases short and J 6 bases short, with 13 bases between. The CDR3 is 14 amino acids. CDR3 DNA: TGTGCCAGTAGTATAAAGGGAGGGATTCATGGCTACACCTTC. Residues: CASSIKGGIHGYTF.

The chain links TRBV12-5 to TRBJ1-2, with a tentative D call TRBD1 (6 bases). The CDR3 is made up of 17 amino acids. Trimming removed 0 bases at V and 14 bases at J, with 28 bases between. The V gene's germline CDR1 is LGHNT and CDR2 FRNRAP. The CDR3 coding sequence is TGTGCTAGTGGTTTGGTAGGTGAAGCGGGGGGCCGGCGGTTGGTTACCTTC. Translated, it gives CASGLVGEAGGRRLVTF.

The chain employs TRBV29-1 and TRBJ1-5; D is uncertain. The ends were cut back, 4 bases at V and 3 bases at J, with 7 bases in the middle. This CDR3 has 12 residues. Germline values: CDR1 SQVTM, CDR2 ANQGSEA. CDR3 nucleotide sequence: TGCAGCGTTGCGCAGTACAATCAGCCCCAGCATTTT. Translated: CSVAQYNQPQHF.